Included here is one T cell receptor beta chain sequence, with context. Its target is unknown. This sample stems from a study of cytomegalovirus exposure and HLA in healthy donors. Study findings and constraints: Relative to equally common others, HLA-associated TCR beta chains showed greater clonal expansion in a later analysis. Common viral pathogens (according to a later analysis) appeared linked to several of the most significant clusters.

PCR used 60 Vbeta primers and 13 Jbeta primers. The protocol was immunoSEQ multiplex PCR, while the TCRdb copy is restricted to in-frame clones and leaves out a portion. The sample has roughly 140,000 clones, roughly 80% seen once; the top ten hold over 1%. This TCR was recovered from a female donor in good health and CMV-seronegative. Sequencing used PBMCs.

The CDR3 is CASSQDSVVQPQHF. DNA of the CDR3: TGCGCCAGCAGCCAAGATTCAGTGGTTCAGCCCCAGCATTTT. The J gene is TRBJ1-5, the V gene TRBV4-1; D is ambiguous. Trimming left V 0 bases short and J 6 bases short, with 9 bases between. CDR3 length equals 14 residues. Germline V lookup: CDR1 MGHRA, CDR2 YSYEKL.